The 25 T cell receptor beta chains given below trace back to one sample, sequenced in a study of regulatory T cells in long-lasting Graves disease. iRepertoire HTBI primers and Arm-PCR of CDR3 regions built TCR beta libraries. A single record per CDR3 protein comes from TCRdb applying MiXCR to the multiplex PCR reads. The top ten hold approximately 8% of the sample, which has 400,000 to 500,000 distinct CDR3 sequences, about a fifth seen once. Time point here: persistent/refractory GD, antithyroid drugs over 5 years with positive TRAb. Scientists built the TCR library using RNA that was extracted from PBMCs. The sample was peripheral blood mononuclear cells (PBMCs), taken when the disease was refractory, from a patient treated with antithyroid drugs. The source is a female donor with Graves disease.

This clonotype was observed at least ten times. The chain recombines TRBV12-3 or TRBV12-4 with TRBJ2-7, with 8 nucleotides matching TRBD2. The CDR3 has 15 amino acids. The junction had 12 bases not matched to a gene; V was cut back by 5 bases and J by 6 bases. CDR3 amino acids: CASSPTSAGVGEQYF. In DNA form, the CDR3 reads TGTGCCAGCAGTCCGACCTCAGCGGGAGTGGGCGAGCAGTACTTC.

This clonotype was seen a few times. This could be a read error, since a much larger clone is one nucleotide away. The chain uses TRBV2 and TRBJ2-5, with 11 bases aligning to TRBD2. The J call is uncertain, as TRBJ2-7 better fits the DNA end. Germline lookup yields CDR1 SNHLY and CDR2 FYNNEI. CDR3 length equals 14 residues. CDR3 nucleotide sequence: TGTGCCAGTTTCCGAGGGACTAGCGGCTACGAGCAGTACTTC. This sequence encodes CASFRGTSGYEQYF.

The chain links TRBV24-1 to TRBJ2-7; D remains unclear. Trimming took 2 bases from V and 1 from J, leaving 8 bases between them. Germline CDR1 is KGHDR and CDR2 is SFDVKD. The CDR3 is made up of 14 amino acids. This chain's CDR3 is CATSDSDGSYEQYF. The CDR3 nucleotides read TGTGCCACCAGTGATTCCGACGGGTCCTACGAGCAGTACTTC.

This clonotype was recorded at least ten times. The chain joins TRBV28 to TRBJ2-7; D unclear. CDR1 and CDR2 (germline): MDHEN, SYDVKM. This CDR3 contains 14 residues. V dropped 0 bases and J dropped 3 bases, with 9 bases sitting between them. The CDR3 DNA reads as TGTGCCAGCAGTTTATGGCCAGAAAACTACGAGCAGTACTTC. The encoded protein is CASSLWPENYEQYF.

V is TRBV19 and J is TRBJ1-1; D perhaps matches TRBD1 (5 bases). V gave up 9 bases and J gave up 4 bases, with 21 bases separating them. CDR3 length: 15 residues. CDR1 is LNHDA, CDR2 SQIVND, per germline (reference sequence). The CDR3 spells CASRGEPGFGTEAFF. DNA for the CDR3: TGTGCCAGCCGAGGGGAACCAGGGTTCGGCACTGAAGCTTTCTTT. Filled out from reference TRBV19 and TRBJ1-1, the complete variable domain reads DGGITQSPKYLFRKEGQNVTLSCEQNLNHDAMYWYRQDPGQGLRLIYYSQIVNDFQKGDIAEGYSVSREKKESFPLTVTSAQKNPTAFYLCASRGEPGFGTEAFFGQGTRLTVV.

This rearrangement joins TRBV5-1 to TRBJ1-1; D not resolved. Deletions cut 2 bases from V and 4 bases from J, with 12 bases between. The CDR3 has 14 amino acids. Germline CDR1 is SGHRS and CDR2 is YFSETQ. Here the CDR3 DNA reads TGCGCCAGCAGCTTAGGAGGGTATACCACTGAAGCTTTCTTT. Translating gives CASSLGGYTTEAFF.

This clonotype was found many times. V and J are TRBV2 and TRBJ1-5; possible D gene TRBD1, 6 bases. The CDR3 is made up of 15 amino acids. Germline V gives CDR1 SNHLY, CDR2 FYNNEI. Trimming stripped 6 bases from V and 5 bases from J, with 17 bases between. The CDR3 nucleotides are TGTGCCAGCAGCCGGGACAACGCGGGGGATCAGCCCCAGCATTTT. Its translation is CASSRDNAGDQPQHF.

CDR3 sequence (DNA): TGCAGTGCCAAGGGACAGGCCTACGAGCAGTACTTC. Amino acids: CSAKGQAYEQYF. J is TRBJ2-7 and V is TRBV20-1; 8 nucleotides line up with TRBD1. Germline V gene data show CDR1 as DFQATT and CDR2 as SNEGSKA (reference sequence). With V trimmed by 6 bases and J by 2 bases, 3 bases remained unmatched. There are 12 residues in the CDR3.

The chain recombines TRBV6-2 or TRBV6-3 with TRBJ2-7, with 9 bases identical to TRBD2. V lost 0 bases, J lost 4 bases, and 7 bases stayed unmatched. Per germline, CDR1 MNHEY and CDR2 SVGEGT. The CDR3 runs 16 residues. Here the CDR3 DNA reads TGTGCCAGCAGTTACTCGTACCCTAGCGGGACTTACGAGCAGTACTTC. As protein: CASSYSYPSGTYEQYF.

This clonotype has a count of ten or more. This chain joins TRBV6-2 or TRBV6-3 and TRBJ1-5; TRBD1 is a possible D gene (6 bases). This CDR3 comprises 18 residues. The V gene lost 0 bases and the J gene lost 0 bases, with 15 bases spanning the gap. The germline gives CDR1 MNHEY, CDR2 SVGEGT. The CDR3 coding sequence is TGTGCCAGCAGTTACTCGACTATTTGGGGGGCTAGCAATCAGCCCCAGCATTTT. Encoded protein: CASSYSTIWGASNQPQHF.

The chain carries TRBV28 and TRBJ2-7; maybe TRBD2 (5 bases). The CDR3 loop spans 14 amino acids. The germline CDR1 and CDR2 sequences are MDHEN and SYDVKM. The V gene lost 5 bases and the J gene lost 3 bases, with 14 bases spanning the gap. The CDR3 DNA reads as TGTGCCAGCAGTGCCCGAGGGTTTGTCTACGAGCAGTACTTC. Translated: CASSARGFVYEQYF. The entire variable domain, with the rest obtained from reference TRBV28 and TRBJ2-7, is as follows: DVKVTQSSRYLVKRTGEKVFLECVQDMDHENMFWYRQDPGLGLRLIYFSYDVKMKEKGDIPEGYSVSREKKERFSLILESASTNQTSMYLCASSARGFVYEQYFGPGTRLTVT.

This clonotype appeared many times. CDR3 coding DNA: TGTGCCAGCAGTGTGAAAGGGAACACTGAAGCTTTCTTT. This translates into CASSVKGNTEAFF. V gene TRBV9 combines with J gene TRBJ1-1; D is ambiguous. Germline loops: CDR1 SGDLS, CDR2 YYNGEE. The CDR3 totals 13 residues. V dropped 5 bases and J dropped 1 base, with 9 bases sitting between them.

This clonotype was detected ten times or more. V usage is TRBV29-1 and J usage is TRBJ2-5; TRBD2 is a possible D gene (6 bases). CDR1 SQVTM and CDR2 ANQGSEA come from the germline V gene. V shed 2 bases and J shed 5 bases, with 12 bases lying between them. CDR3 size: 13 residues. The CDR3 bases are TGCAGCGTTGAACGGGAGTGGGGGGAGACCCAGTACTTC. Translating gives CSVEREWGETQYF.

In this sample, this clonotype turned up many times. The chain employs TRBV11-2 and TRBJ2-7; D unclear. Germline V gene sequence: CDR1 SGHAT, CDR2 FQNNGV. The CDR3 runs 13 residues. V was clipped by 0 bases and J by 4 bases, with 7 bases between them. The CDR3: CASSLDTLYEQYF. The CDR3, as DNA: TGTGCCAGCAGCTTAGATACCTTGTACGAGCAGTACTTC.

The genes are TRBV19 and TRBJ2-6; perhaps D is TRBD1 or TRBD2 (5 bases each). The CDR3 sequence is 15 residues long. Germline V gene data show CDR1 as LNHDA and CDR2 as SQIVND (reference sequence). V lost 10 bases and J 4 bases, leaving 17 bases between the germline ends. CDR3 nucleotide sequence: TGTGCCAAGCAGGGTGGGGGTAGAGGGGCCAACGTCCTGACTTTC. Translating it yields CAKQGGGRGANVLTF.

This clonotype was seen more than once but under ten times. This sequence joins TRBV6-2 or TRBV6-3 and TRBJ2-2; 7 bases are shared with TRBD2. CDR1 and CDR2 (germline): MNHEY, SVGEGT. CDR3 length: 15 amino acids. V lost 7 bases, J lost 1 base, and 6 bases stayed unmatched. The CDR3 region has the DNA TGTGCCAGCACCCGGGGGGTTCTGAACACCGGGGAGCTGTTTTTT. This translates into CASTRGVLNTGELFF.

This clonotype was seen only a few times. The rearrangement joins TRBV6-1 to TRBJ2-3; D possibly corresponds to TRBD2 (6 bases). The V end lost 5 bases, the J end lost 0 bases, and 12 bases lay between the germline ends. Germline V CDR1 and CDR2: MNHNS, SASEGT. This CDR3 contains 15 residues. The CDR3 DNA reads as TGTGCCAGCAGTCTTAGCGGTCAAAGCACAGATACGCAGTATTTT. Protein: CASSLSGQSTDTQYF.

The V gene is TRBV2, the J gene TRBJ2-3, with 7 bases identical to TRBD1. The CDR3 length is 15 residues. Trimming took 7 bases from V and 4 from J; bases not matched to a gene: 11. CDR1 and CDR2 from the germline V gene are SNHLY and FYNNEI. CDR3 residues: CASTTGLISADTQYF. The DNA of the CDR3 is TGTGCCAGCACGACAGGGTTGATCTCCGCAGATACGCAGTATTTT.

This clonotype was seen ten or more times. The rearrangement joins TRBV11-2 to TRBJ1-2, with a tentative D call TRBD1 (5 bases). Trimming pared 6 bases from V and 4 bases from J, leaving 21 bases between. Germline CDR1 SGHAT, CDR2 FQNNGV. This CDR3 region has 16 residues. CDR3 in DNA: TGTGCCAGCAGTCCAGGCCCTACAGGTGTCAGCTATGGCTACACCTTC. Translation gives CASSPGPTGVSYGYTF.

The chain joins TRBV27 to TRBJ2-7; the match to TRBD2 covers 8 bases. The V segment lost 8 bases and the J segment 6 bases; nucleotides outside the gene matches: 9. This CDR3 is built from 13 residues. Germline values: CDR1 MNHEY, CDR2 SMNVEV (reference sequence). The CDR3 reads CASGAGTSFEQYF. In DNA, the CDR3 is TGTGCCAGCGGGGCCGGGACTAGTTTCGAGCAGTACTTC.

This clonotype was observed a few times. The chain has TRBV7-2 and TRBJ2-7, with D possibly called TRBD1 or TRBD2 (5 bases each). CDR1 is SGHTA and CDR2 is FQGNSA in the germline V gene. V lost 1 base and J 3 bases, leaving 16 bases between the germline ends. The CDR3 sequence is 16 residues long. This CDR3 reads CASSLVGAGGSYEQYF. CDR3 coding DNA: TGTGCCAGCAGCTTAGTCGGGGCAGGAGGAAGCTACGAGCAGTACTTC.

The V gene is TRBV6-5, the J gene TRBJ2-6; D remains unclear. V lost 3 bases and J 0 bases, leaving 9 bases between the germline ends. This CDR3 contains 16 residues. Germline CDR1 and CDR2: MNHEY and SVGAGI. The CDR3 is CASSYLSNSGANVLTF. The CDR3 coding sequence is TGTGCCAGCAGTTATCTGAGCAACTCTGGGGCCAACGTCCTGACTTTC.

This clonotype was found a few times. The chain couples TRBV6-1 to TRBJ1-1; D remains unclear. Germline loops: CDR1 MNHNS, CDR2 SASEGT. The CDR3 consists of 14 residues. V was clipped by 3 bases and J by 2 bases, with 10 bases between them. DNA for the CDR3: TGTGCCAGCAGTGATAACACATTAAACACTGAAGCTTTCTTT. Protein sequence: CASSDNTLNTEAFF.

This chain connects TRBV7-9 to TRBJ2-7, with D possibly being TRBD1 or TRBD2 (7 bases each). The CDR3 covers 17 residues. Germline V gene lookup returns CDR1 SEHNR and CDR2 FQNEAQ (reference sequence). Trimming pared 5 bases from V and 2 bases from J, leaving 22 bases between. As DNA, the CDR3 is TGTGCCAGCAGCCCCAGGGGGGGGGCTGGCGACCCCTACGAGCAGTACTTC. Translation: CASSPRGGAGDPYEQYF.

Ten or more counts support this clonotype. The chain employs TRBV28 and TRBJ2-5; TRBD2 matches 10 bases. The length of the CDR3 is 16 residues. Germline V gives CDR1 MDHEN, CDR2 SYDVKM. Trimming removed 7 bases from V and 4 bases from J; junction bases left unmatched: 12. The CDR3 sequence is CASKPGLAWDPETQYF. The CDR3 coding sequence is TGTGCCAGCAAGCCGGGACTAGCGTGGGATCCAGAGACCCAGTACTTC. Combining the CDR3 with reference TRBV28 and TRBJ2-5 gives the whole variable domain DVKVTQSSRYLVKRTGEKVFLECVQDMDHENMFWYRQDPGLGLRLIYFSYDVKMKEKGDIPEGYSVSREKKERFSLILESASTNQTSMYLCASKPGLAWDPETQYFGPGTRLLVL.